This T cell receptor (beta chain) was captured in a study of OX40 agonist ivuxolimab in advanced cancers. Between the trimmed V and J ends, which lost 3 bases and 5 bases, there was a span of 15 bases. Germline V CDR1 and CDR2: SGHRS, YFSETQ. The CDR3 is 15 amino acids. Sequencing was performed with immunoSEQ multiplex PCR; in TCRdb, only in-frame clones are kept and a portion is missing. The sample consists of some 82,000 clones, 75% to 95% of them appearing once. This sequence was found in an adult with an advanced solid tumor such as melanoma, head and neck, liver or kidney cancer. Sequencing was performed on CD4+ or CD8+ T cells sorted from blood, taken in a trial of the OX40 agonist ivuxolimab. This chain uses TRBV5-1 with TRBJ2-1; D is possibly TRBD1 (6 bases). CDR3 region: CASSSPNRAHNEQFF. The CDR3 coding sequence is TGCGCCAGCAGCTCTCCCAACAGGGCCCACAATGAGCAGTTCTTC.